A selection of T cell receptor beta chains follows, all from one sample in a study of cytomegalovirus exposure and HLA in healthy donors. Libraries were prepared by immunoSEQ multiplex PCR; TCRdb keeps only in-frame clonotypes and omits some of them. The sample carries roughly 99,000 clones, 81% recorded once. Sequenced: PBMCs. The receptor source for this set is a man aged 30-40 years in good health and CMV-seronegative. The conserved cysteine and the conserved F or W are not part of the CDR3 here. Each record gives: J gene, V gene, clone size, CDR3 protein. Some rows have no size entry. The others give once, few or many, or a class for an expanded clone.

j_gene: TRBJ2-5
v_gene: TRBV4-1
abundance: -
CDR3aa: ASSQAQGALKETQY

j_gene: TRBJ2-1
v_gene: TRBV11-2
abundance: -
CDR3aa: ASSQTGYYNEQF

j_gene: TRBJ1-1
v_gene: TRBV30
abundance: -
CDR3aa: AWSVSGVRAF

j_gene: TRBJ1-2
v_gene: TRBV30
abundance: -
CDR3aa: AWSRTGYYGYT

j_gene: TRBJ1-6
v_gene: TRBV4-1
abundance: -
CDR3aa: ASSQGTGGASPLH

j_gene: TRBJ1-4
v_gene: TRBV2
abundance: -
CDR3aa: ASHGQTNEKLF

j_gene: TRBJ1-1
v_gene: TRBV19
abundance: -
CDR3aa: ASQGNTEAF

j_gene: TRBJ2-5
v_gene: TRBV5-1
abundance: -
CDR3aa: ASSWGDSGQETQY

j_gene: TRBJ1-1
v_gene: TRBV5-6
abundance: -
CDR3aa: ASFRVRKGAEAF

j_gene: TRBJ1-4
v_gene: TRBV4-1
abundance: -
CDR3aa: ASSQAGTLGEKLF

j_gene: TRBJ1-2
v_gene: TRBV5-1
abundance: -
CDR3aa: ASSLSGGPNYGYT

j_gene: TRBJ1-2
v_gene: TRBV7-8
abundance: -
CDR3aa: ASSPGGGEGYT

j_gene: TRBJ1-5
v_gene: TRBV29-1
abundance: -
CDR3aa: SVLGGLNQPQH

j_gene: TRBJ2-5
v_gene: TRBV6-5
abundance: -
CDR3aa: ASSYSLRQETQY

j_gene: TRBJ2-1
v_gene: TRBV5-4
abundance: -
CDR3aa: ASSFGRGGWEQF

j_gene: TRBJ1-2
v_gene: TRBV6-5
abundance: -
CDR3aa: ASRPYQGLLVGYT

j_gene: TRBJ1-5
v_gene: TRBV30
abundance: -
CDR3aa: AWSVSGRGYFNQPQH

j_gene: TRBJ1-2
v_gene: TRBV6-5
abundance: -
CDR3aa: ASSYSATGQSGYT

j_gene: TRBJ1-1
v_gene: TRBV7-9
abundance: few
CDR3aa: ASSSQQVETEAF

j_gene: TRBJ2-7
v_gene: TRBV13
abundance: -
CDR3aa: ASSSGGQSYEQY

j_gene: TRBJ2-7
v_gene: TRBV7-9
abundance: once
CDR3aa: ASSHSGLSSYEQY

j_gene: TRBJ2-3
v_gene: TRBV11-1
abundance: -
CDR3aa: ASSHPSRDTQY

j_gene: TRBJ2-3
v_gene: TRBV6-1
abundance: -
CDR3aa: ASSEQRGSTDTQY

j_gene: TRBJ1-2
v_gene: TRBV7-8
abundance: -
CDR3aa: ASARNSGYT

j_gene: TRBJ1-5
v_gene: TRBV15
abundance: -
CDR3aa: ATSARRGSNQPQH

j_gene: TRBJ2-3
v_gene: TRBV13
abundance: -
CDR3aa: ASSPEGSGGKDTQY

j_gene: TRBJ2-7
v_gene: TRBV7-3
abundance: -
CDR3aa: ASSLLAGGTYEQY

j_gene: TRBJ2-1
v_gene: TRBV14
abundance: -
CDR3aa: ASSHPRGGQNEQF

j_gene: TRBJ2-1
v_gene: TRBV4-2
abundance: -
CDR3aa: ASSLAELDEQF